The T cell receptor beta chain under discussion was sequenced for a study of T cell responses to AZD1222 COVID-19 vaccine. Study context: Pooling was applied to second doses at about 4 or about 12 weeks.

Study conclusions and caveats: Donors in the cohort were predominantly white British and more often female, and clonal diversity was possibly underestimated. The span of vaccine-associated CD4 TCRs extended across spike, with dominance at 160-218 and 743-854. No repertoire was sampled before or during the peak T cell response, only after it.

Regarding this clone: The target antigen is unknown.

Profiling relied on immunoSEQ multiplex PCR, and the TCRdb table lists in-frame clones only, not all of them. The sample includes roughly 120,000 clones, around 84% seen only once; the top ten take more than 10%. The CDR3 is 15 amino acids. V was trimmed by 1 base and J by 0 bases, leaving 10 bases between them. Germline CDR1 and CDR2: MNHEY and SVGAGI. This sequence originates from an adult in good health. The V gene is TRBV6-5, the J gene TRBJ2-7; tentative D call: TRBD1 (6 bases). Sequencing was performed on peripheral blood, taken on day 0 of AZD1222 vaccination. Here the CDR3 reads CASSYFQGSSYEQYF. The CDR3 DNA is TGTGCCAGCAGTTACTTCCAGGGGAGCTCCTACGAGCAGTACTTC.